This paragraph reports one T cell receptor beta chain. Its specificity is unknown. Unique molecular identifiers were used in preparing the TCRbeta library. TCRdb re-called the PCR reads with MiXCR, one entry per CDR3 protein. In the table there are some 440,000 distinct CDR3 sequences, about 16% of which are singletons. This record belongs to a study of T-cell reconstitution after alpha-beta-depleted transplantation in children. CDR3 length equals 18 residues. With 2 bases removed from V and 4 bases from J, the gap between germline ends came to 21 bases. From germline, CDR1 is SGHDT and CDR2 YYEEEE. Study-wide results and limits: Several hundred graft clones that had expanded were reportedly the source of alpha-beta T cells about two months after transplant. The authors attributed T-cell counts and diversity one year after transplant mostly to newly produced T cells.

The receptor was isolated from a boy younger than two who had a stem cell transplant for Wiskott-Aldrich syndrome, so the T cells may come from the graft donor. This sample comprised PBMCs, mostly from graft donor cells, obtained 360 days after TCRalphabeta/CD19-depleted stem cell transplant. The rearrangement joins TRBV5-6 to TRBJ2-2; D remains unclear. The CDR3 DNA reads as TGTGCCAGCAGCTTTTCCATACTCGCCACCAACCTCACCGGGGAGCTGTTTTTT. This encodes CASSFSILATNLTGELFF.